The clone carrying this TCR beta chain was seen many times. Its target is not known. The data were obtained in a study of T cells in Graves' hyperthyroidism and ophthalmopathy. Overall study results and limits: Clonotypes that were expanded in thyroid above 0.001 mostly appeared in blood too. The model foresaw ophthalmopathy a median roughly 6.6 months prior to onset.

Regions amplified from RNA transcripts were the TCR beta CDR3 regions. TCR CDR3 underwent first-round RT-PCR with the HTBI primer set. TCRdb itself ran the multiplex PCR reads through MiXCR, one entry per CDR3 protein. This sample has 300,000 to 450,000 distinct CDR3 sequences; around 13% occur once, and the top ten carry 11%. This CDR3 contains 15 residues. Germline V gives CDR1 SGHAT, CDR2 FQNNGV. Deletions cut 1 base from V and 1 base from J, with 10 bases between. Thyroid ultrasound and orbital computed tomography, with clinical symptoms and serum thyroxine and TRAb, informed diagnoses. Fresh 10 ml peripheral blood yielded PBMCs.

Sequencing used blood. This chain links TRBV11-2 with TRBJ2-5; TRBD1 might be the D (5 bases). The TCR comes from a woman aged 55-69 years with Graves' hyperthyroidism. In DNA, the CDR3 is TGTGCCAGCAGCTTAGCCTGGGGCGGCCAAGAGACCCAGTACTTC. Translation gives CASSLAWGGQETQYF.